This TCR beta chain is from a study of spatial heterogeneity in lung cancer. Points from the study as a whole: In tumors, expanded intratumoral alpha and beta TCR counts tracked mutation counts.

Germline CDR1 is SQVTM and CDR2 is ANQGSEA. There are 13 residues in the CDR3. TCRdb redid the calling of the 5' RACE reads with MiXCR, one entry per CDR3 protein. The sample shows some 1,600 distinct CDR3 sequences, 5.2% of them seen only once. The time point is: sample taken at primary tumor resection. This clonotype rates as medium-sized. Its antigen is currently unknown. The sequencing used lung tumor tissue, collected at surgery. The chain couples TRBV29-1 to TRBJ2-6; weak D call: TRBD1 (5 bases). This clonotype originated in a male donor with early-stage non-small cell lung cancer. The CDR3 is CAGRDSGANVLTF. The DNA for the CDR3 is TGCGCCGGCAGGGACTCTGGGGCCAACGTCCTGACTTTC.